This TCR beta chain was identified in a study of OX40 agonist ivuxolimab in advanced cancers. At the level of the whole study: Ivuxolimab was a fully human IgG2 agonistic monoclonal antibody targeting the costimulatory receptor OX40 (CD134). Intravenous ivuxolimab was administered to patients every 2 weeks at six dose levels: 0.01, 0.1, 0.3, 1.5, 3 and 10 mg/kg. Among the roughly 50 dose-escalation patients, around 19 had hepatocellular carcinoma, some 15 melanoma, 9 renal cell carcinoma and 9 head and neck cancer. The dose-escalation cohort was about 83% male with a mean age of about 60 years, ranging from roughly 23 to 85. Prior anti-PD-1, anti-PD-L1 or anti-CTLA-4 therapy was permitted, and roughly two fifths of dose-escalation patients had received checkpoint inhibitors. Partial responses were achieved by three dose-escalation patients, of whom one had hepatocellular carcinoma and two had cutaneous melanoma. The purpose of peripheral TCRbeta sequencing was to test whether ivuxolimab changed TCR sequence diversity and led to clonal T-cell expansion. The paper covers the monotherapy dose-escalation part of the phase I ivuxolimab trial, which included N = 52 patients. Results and caveats for the whole study, not just this receptor: After ivuxolimab, expanded clones were on average more numerous among CD8+ T cells than among CD4+ T cells. Low levels of normalized T-cell clonal expansion were also seen in some nonresponding patients. Partial responders in the 0.1-3.0 mg/kg groups had among the lowest normalized peripheral clonal expansion, especially among CD8+ T cells. Antigen specificity was not determined for the clonally expanded peripheral T cells. At doses of 0.1 to 3.0 mg/kg, clonal expansion of both CD4+ and CD8+ blood T cells was observed from baseline to week 6.

The trial excluded patients who had a history of autoimmune disease or who were on systemic immunosuppression. In every dose cohort, peripheral blood was drawn for TCR sequencing at baseline, cycle 4 day 1, and cycle 7 day 1. The samples were drawn from a first-in-human, open-label, multicenter phase I dose-escalation trial of ivuxolimab. Adults with locally advanced or metastatic melanoma, renal cell, hepatocellular, or head and neck squamous cell carcinoma were enrolled in the trial. Before TCR sequencing, CD4+ T cells and CD8+ T cells from peripheral blood were sorted into separate populations. This clone was counted between two and nine times. This clone's antigen is unknown. No per-base quality is available; no much larger clone lies one base away. Genomic DNA was isolated from the sorted cells so that the TCRbeta CDR3 region could be sequenced. TCRbeta CDR3 regions were sequenced using the immunoSEQ Assay. As stored in TCRdb, this immuneACCESS dataset retains in-frame rearrangements with V and J assigned. A fraction of the clones does not appear; measured against another copy, unresolved V genes explain less than half of the discrepancy, and the remainder lacks a known reason. The sample table contains 80,000 or so clones; only one count was recorded for approximately 85% of them. Together, the top ten hold around 2% of the sample.

Looking up the germline V gene yields CDR1 SGHTA and CDR2 FQGTGA. Including the terminal cysteine and phenylalanine, the CDR3 comprises 14 residues. Kept here is only the CDR3 DNA, which spans 42 bases and is read in frame from base 1. V lost 6 bases and J lost 3 bases; the stretch between them is 11 bases long. The starting material was CD4+ or CD8+ T cells sorted from blood, obtained in a trial of the OX40 agonist ivuxolimab. This clonotype originated in an adult with an advanced solid tumor such as melanoma, head and neck, liver or kidney cancer. The chain couples TRBV7-3 to TRBJ2-2, with the D segment identity uncertain. The nucleotide sequence reads as follows: TGTGCCAGCAGACGGGTGGTAGACACCGGGGAGCTGTTTTTT. The translation is CASRRVVDTGELFF.